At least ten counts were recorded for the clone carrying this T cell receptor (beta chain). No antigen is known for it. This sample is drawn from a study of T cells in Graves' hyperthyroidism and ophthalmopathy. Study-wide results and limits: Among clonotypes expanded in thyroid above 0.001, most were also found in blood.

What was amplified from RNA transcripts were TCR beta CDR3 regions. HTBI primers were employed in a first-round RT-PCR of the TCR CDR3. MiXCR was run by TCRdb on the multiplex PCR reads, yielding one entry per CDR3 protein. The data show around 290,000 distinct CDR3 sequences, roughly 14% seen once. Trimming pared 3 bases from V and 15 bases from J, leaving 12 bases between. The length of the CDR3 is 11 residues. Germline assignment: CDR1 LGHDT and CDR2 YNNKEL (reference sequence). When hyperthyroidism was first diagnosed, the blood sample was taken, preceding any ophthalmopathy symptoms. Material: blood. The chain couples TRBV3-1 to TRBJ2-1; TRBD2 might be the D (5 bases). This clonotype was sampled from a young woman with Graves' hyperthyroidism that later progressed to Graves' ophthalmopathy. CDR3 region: CASSQDWIRFF. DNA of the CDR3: TGTGCCAGCAGCCAGGACTGGATTAGGTTCTTC.